Reported below is one TCR beta chain. Its target is unknown. The CDR3 consists of 15 residues. Trimming left V 3 bases short and J 3 bases short, with 17 bases between. CDR1 and CDR2 from the germline V gene are GTSNPN and SVGIG (reference sequence). The record originates from a study of T cell responses to AZD1222 COVID-19 vaccine. The table came from immunoSEQ multiplex PCR; TCRdb's copy has only in-frame clones and leaves some out. The sample yields about 140,000 clones, 90% seen once. Findings and caveats of the study: Seropositive AZD1222 recipients at baseline numbered only 5 to 7. Clonal diversity was possibly underestimated; the donors were predominantly white British and more often female. Spike regions recognized by vaccine-associated CD4 TCRs spanned the protein, led by 160-218 and 743-854.

The input for sequencing was peripheral blood, taken on day 0 of AZD1222 vaccination. The clonotype was recovered from an adult in good health. The genes are TRBV30 and TRBJ1-1, with a possible D match to TRBD1 (6 bases). The CDR3 loop reads CAWSLTGRGDTEAFF. CDR3 in DNA: TGTGCCTGGAGCCTGACAGGCCGAGGGGACACTGAAGCTTTCTTT.